This TCR beta chain was found in a study of T cells in Graves' hyperthyroidism and ophthalmopathy. Overall study findings and caveats: With a median lead of approximately six months before onset, the model predicted ophthalmopathy.

Using RNA transcripts as the source, TCR beta CDR3 regions were amplified. Primed by the HTBI set, a first-round RT-PCR was run on the TCR CDR3. TCRdb ran MiXCR on the multiplex PCR reads and lists one entry per CDR3 protein. This table has approximately 500,000 distinct CDR3 sequences, about 43% appearing once. Trimming cost V 4 bases and J 4 bases, with 11 bases left between them. The CDR3 contains 14 residues. The germline V gene has CDR1 SGHTA and CDR2 FQGNSA. No progression to ophthalmopathy during 18 months of follow-up defined stable disease. Researchers barred patients who had uncontrolled infection, other autoimmune disease, pregnancy or lactation. For this clonotype: Its cognate antigen is unknown.

The TCR originated in a woman in her late teens or twenties with Graves' hyperthyroidism. Sample: peripheral blood or thyroid tissue (not recorded which). The chain has TRBV7-2 and TRBJ1-3; D not resolved. The CDR3 is CASSSRGDGNTIYF. The CDR3 DNA is TGTGCCAGCAGCTCCCGAGGTGACGGAAACACCATATATTTT.